Listed below are T cell receptor beta chains from one sample, sequenced in a study of cytomegalovirus exposure and HLA in healthy donors. The assay was immunoSEQ multiplex PCR, and TCRdb's table has in-frame clones only and misses some. This table holds about 86,000 clones, 85% to 95% found once. The sample consisted of PBMCs. The origin of the receptors is a man younger than 35 in good health and CMV-seronegative. Each CDR3 is given with its conserved first and last residue. The D gene is left open where the match is weak. Clone size appears in some rows only: once, few, many, or a class for an expanded clone.

TRBJ1-1 TRBV25-1 . . TGTGCCAGCAGTGACCCCCCCGGGGGGAAGGGGGAAGCTTTCTTT CASSDPPGGKGEAFF
TRBJ2-2 TRBV25-1 . . TGTGCCAGCAGTGTGTCAGTCGGGGAGCTGTTTTTT CASSVSVGELFF
TRBJ1-4 TRBV6-5 . . TGTGCCAGCAGTTCCGGGACATTTGAAAAACTGTTTTTT CASSSGTFEKLFF
TRBJ2-1 TRBV27 . . TGTGCCAGCAGTTTCTCAGGGTTAGGTGAGCAGTTCTTC CASSFSGLGEQFF
TRBJ1-2 TRBV6-5 . . TGTGCCAGCAGTTACGGGGGCGCGGCCACCTTCAGCTACACCTTC CASSYGGAATFSYTF
TRBJ2-6 TRBV7-6 . TRBD2 TGTGCCAGCAGCCGATTGGGTAGCGGGGGTGGTTCCTACTACTCTGGGGCCAACGTCCTGACTTTC CASSRLGSGGGSYYSGANVLTF
TRBJ2-7 TRBV7-9 . TRBD2 TGTGCCAGCAGCCCTCGGGGGGGCCTCGGCGAGCAGTACTTC CASSPRGGLGEQYF
TRBJ1-4 TRBV11-2 . . TGTGCCAGCAGCTTAGGGTTAGGGGCGCGGGAAAAACTGTTTTTT CASSLGLGAREKLFF
TRBJ1-1 TRBV11-3 . . TGTGCCAGCAGCTTAGGACAGATGAACACTGAAGCTTTCTTT CASSLGQMNTEAFF
TRBJ1-5 TRBV4-1 . . TGCGCCAGCAGCCAGCAGATGACAGGTCTGTCTCATCAGCCCCAGCATTTT CASSQQMTGLSHQPQHF
TRBJ2-7 TRBV6-6 . . TGTGCCAGCAGTTTGGGAGGATACGAGCAGTACTTC CASSLGGYEQYF
TRBJ2-1 TRBV7-9 . . TGTGCCAGCAGCAAAACAGAGAGCTCCTACAATGAGCAGTTCTTC CASSKTESSYNEQFF
TRBJ2-2 TRBV4-1 . TRBD1 TGCGCCAGCAAGGGGACAGGGGAGACCGGGGAGCTGTTTTTT CASKGTGETGELFF
TRBJ1-4 TRBV6-1 many TRBD1 TGTGCCAGCGAGACCGGGACAGGGACTGAAAAACTGTTTTTT CASETGTGTEKLFF
TRBJ2-1 TRBV5-4 . TRBD2 TGTGCCAGCAGCTTGGAGCTAGCGGGGATCTACAATGAGCAGTTCTTC CASSLELAGIYNEQFF
TRBJ2-5 TRBV7-9 . TRBD2 TGTGCCAGCAGCACGCTAGCGGGAGGGCGACGGGAGCAAGAGACCCAGTACTTC CASSTLAGGRREQETQYF
TRBJ2-2 TRBV7-2 . TRBD1 TGTGCCAGCAGCTTAAAATGGACAGGGACCACGAACACCGGGGAGCTGTTTTTT CASSLKWTGTTNTGELFF
TRBJ2-7 TRBV19 . TRBD1 TGTGCCAGTAGTCACAGGGGCCGCCCCGTCAGCTCCTACGAGCAGTACTTC CASSHRGRPVSSYEQYF
TRBJ2-2 TRBV25-1 . TRBD2 TGTGCCACCACTAGCGGGATTGCCACCGGGGAGCTGTTTTTT CATTSGIATGELFF
TRBJ2-7 TRBV10-3 . TRBD1 TGTGCCATCACCGAAGGGGGGACAGGCTACGAGCAGTACTTC CAITEGGTGYEQYF
TRBJ1-2 TRBV19 . . TGTGCCAGTAGTTCCTCGGCGGTGCCTAACTATGGCTACACCTTC CASSSSAVPNYGYTF
TRBJ2-1 TRBV7-9 . TRBD2 TGTGCCAGCAGCCCGACTAGCGGGGGGACCTACAATGAGCAGTTCTTC CASSPTSGGTYNEQFF
TRBJ2-2 TRBV29-1 . . TGCAGCGTCCTCGGGACTCGGAACACCGGGGAGCTGTTTTTT CSVLGTRNTGELFF
TRBJ2-3 TRBV27 once . TGTGCCAGCAGTTTACGCAGGGGCTACACAGATACGCAGTATTTT CASSLRRGYTDTQYF
TRBJ2-7 TRBV10-3 few TRBD1 TGTGCCATCAGTGGGGGACAGGGAGCCACCTACGAGCAGTACTTC CAISGGQGATYEQYF
TRBJ2-7 TRBV5-1 . . TGCGCCAGCAGCTTGGAATTGGACAGCCGGATTGTGTACTTC CASSLELDSRIVYF
TRBJ2-7 TRBV7-9 . TRBD2 TGTGCCAGCAGCTTAGATGAGGCGGGAGGGCTGTTCTCCTACGAGCAGTACTTC CASSLDEAGGLFSYEQYF
TRBJ2-2 TRBV30 . . TGTGCCTGGAGCACGCAGGGTCCCGGGGAGCTGTTTTTT CAWSTQGPGELFF
TRBJ2-1 TRBV12-5 . TRBD2 TGTGCTAGTGGTTTGGTACCTATTGTGCGGGAGGGCCAGGTAGCCAATGAGCAGTTCTTC CASGLVPIVREGQVANEQFF
TRBJ1-5 TRBV10-2 once . TGCGCCTCTAGGGGGGGCACCGATCAGCCCCAGCATTTT CASRGGTDQPQHF
TRBJ1-6 TRBV29-1 . TRBD1 TGCAGCGTTGGGGACAGGGATTCACCCCTCCACTTT CSVGDRDSPLHF
TRBJ2-7 TRBV10-3 . TRBD2 TGTGCCATCAGTGGGGGTAGCGGGAGACACTATTCCTACGAGCAGTACTTC CAISGGSGRHYSYEQYF
TRBJ2-7 TRBV5-1 . TRBD2 TGCGCCAGCAGCTTGGTGCTAGCGGGGGACGAGCAGTACTTC CASSLVLAGDEQYF
TRBJ2-3 TRBV7-3 . TRBD2 TGTGCCAGCAGCCCCGGGACTACCTTCGGCACAGATACGCAGTATTTT CASSPGTTFGTDTQYF
TRBJ2-3 TRBV11-2 . TRBD1 TGTGCCAGCAGCTTTACGGACAGGGAGACAGATACGCAGTATTTT CASSFTDRETDTQYF
TRBJ1-5 TRBV7-2 . . TGTGCCAGCAGCTTAGGCGGATCATATCAGCCCCAGCATTTT CASSLGGSYQPQHF
TRBJ2-2 TRBV6-1 . TRBD2 TGTGCCAGCAGTGATTCGGGGCTAGCGGGGAACACCGGGGAGCTGTTTTTT CASSDSGLAGNTGELFF
TRBJ1-1 TRBV6-6 . . TGTGCCAGTTTTCGAGGGACTGAAGCTTTCTTT CASFRGTEAFF
TRBJ2-7 TRBV18 . TRBD1 TGTGCCAGCTCAGTGGGACAGGGGGGCTCCTACGAGCAGTACTTC CASSVGQGGSYEQYF
TRBJ2-1 TRBV29-1 . TRBD2 TGCAGCGTTGCCTCTAGCGGGGACCCGGGTGAGCAGTTCTTC CSVASSGDPGEQFF
TRBJ1-1 TRBV29-1 . . TGCAGCGTAAGACCAGGACTAAACACTGAAGCTTTCTTT CSVRPGLNTEAFF
TRBJ1-5 TRBV18 . . TGTGCCAGCTCACCACCGAACAGGGAGCACCAGCCCCAGCATTTT CASSPPNREHQPQHF
TRBJ2-7 TRBV27 . TRBD2 TGTGCCAGCAGGGCATATTCTAGCGGGAGTCCCTACGAGCAGTACTTC CASRAYSSGSPYEQYF
TRBJ1-2 TRBV7-2 . TRBD1 TGTGCCAGCAGCTTAGAAAGTACAGGGGATGCCTATGGCTACACCTTC CASSLESTGDAYGYTF
TRBJ1-3 TRBV9 . . TGTGCCAGCAGCGTCCAGGCCGGGGGTGGTGGAAACACCATATATTTT CASSVQAGGGGNTIYF
TRBJ1-5 TRBV18 . . TGTGCCAGCTCACCACTGGGGCAGGTCAATCAGCCCCAGCATTTT CASSPLGQVNQPQHF
TRBJ1-1 TRBV6-5 . . TGTGCCAGCAGTTCTCACACTGAAGCTTTCTTT CASSSHTEAFF
TRBJ2-7 TRBV6-6 once . TGTGCCAGCAGATCTGACAGACGCGAGCAGTACTTC CASRSDRREQYF
TRBJ2-7 TRBV10-3 . TRBD1 TGTGCCTCCGGGACAGGTGTATCCTACGAGCAGTACTTC CASGTGVSYEQYF
TRBJ2-1 TRBV14 . TRBD2 TGTGCCAGCAGCCGAAGACTAGCGGGTTTGAATGAGCAGTTCTTC CASSRRLAGLNEQFF
TRBJ1-1 TRBV6-5 . . TGTGCCAGCAGTTACGGACAAAACACTGAAGCTTTCTTT CASSYGQNTEAFF
TRBJ1-5 TRBV10-3 . TRBD1 TGTGCCATCAGTGGCCGCGACAGGGCGATTCAGGAGCCCCAGCATTTT CAISGRDRAIQEPQHF
TRBJ1-1 TRBV18 . . TGTGCCAGCTCGCGGCGCTCGAGAAACACTGAAGCTTTCTTT CASSRRSRNTEAFF